One and the same sample provided the 14 T cell receptor beta chains below, sequenced in a study of CD8+ T cells in alopecia areata. Treatment here: oral pan-JAK inhibitor, 5-10 mg twice daily. It was cDNA, reverse transcribed from extracted RNA, that served as the sequencing template. Measured with immunoSEQ multiplex PCR; TCRdb has only the in-frame clones, and not every one. Of about 220,000 clones in the sample, about 57% were seen once. The sample consisted of CD4+ T cells sorted from blood, taken at week 4, from a patient treated with tofacitinib. All receptors come from a human donor with alopecia areata.

This sequence joins TRBV5-6 and TRBJ2-3, with D perhaps matching TRBD2 (7 bases). V lost 3 bases, J lost 5 bases, and 22 bases lay in between. The CDR3 has 17 amino acids. CDR1 SGHDT and CDR2 YYEEEE come from the germline V gene. The CDR3 spells CASSSSGGGRLLDTQYF. The CDR3 DNA is TGTGCCAGCAGCTCCTCAGGCGGGGGCCGCCTACTAGATACGCAGTATTTT. The variable domain in full, with the rest retrieved from reference TRBV5-6 and TRBJ2-3, is DAGVTQSPTHLIKTRGQQVTLRCSPKSGHDTVSWYQQALGQGPQFIFQYYEEEERQRGNFPDRFSGHQFPNYSSELNVNALLLGDSALYLCASSSSGGGRLLDTQYFGPGTRLTVL.

The chain is built from TRBV2 and TRBJ2-2; no firm D call. This CDR3 spans 13 amino acids. Trimming removed 6 bases at V and 2 bases at J, with 7 bases between. Germline V lookup: CDR1 SNHLY, CDR2 FYNNEI. CDR3 amino acids: CASSVKNTGELFF. CDR3 DNA sequence: TGTGCCAGCAGCGTGAAAAACACCGGGGAGCTGTTTTTT.

A remark on this clone: A read error may produce the germline difference seen at one junction end. J is TRBJ1-1 and V is TRBV2; D remains unclear. The germline gives CDR1 SNHLY, CDR2 FYNNEI. This CDR3 is 13 amino acids long. CDR3 DNA sequence: TGTGCCAGTAGTGAAGACCTGAACACTGAAGCTTTCTTT. This sequence encodes CASSEDLNTEAFF. Combining the CDR3 with reference TRBV2 and TRBJ1-1 gives the whole variable domain EPEVTQTPSHQVTQMGQEVILRCVPISNHLYFYWYRQILGQKVEFLVSFYNNEISEKSEIFDDQFSVERPDGSNFTLKIRSTKLEDSAMYFCASSEDLNTEAFFGQGTRLTVV.

The gene calls are TRBV25-1 and TRBJ1-2; possible D gene TRBD1, 6 bases. V was trimmed by 5 bases and J by 2 bases, leaving 12 bases between them. CDR1 MGHDK and CDR2 SYGVNS come from the germline V gene. There are 14 residues in the CDR3. In nucleotides, the CDR3 is TGTGCCAGCAGTCCACAGGGCACCAACTATGGCTACACCTTC. As protein: CASSPQGTNYGYTF.

This chain joins TRBV29-1 and TRBJ2-3; TRBD2 aligns across 11 bases. Trimming removed 6 bases from V and 4 bases from J; junction bases left unmatched: 12. Per germline, CDR1 SQVTM and CDR2 ANQGSEA. This CDR3 comprises 16 residues. The CDR3 nucleotides read TGCAGCGTACACGATACCGGGACTAGCGGTGCAGATACGCAGTATTTT. It encodes CSVHDTGTSGADTQYF.

The genes are TRBV25-1 and TRBJ2-1, with D unresolved. The V gene lost 3 bases and the J gene lost 4 bases, with 7 bases spanning the gap. CDR3 length: 13 amino acids. Germline V lookup: CDR1 MGHDK, CDR2 SYGVNS. The CDR3 protein is CASSDGRYNEQFF. The CDR3, as DNA: TGTGCCAGCAGTGATGGAAGGTACAATGAGCAGTTCTTC.

This clone was found once. V gene TRBV4-3 combines with J gene TRBJ2-7, with a possible D match to TRBD1 (6 bases). With 1 base removed from V and 2 bases from J, the gap between germline ends came to 12 bases. Germline loops: CDR1 LGHNA, CDR2 YSLEER. This CDR3 region has 15 residues. The CDR3 sequence: CASSQAPTGPYEQYF. CDR3 DNA sequence: TGCGCCAGCAGCCAAGCCCCGACAGGACCCTACGAGCAGTACTTC.

V and J are TRBV25-1 and TRBJ2-5; no firm D call. V was shortened by 3 bases and J by 7 bases, with 6 bases between the two germline ends. CDR3 size: 11 residues. Germline V CDR1 and CDR2: MGHDK, SYGVNS. The CDR3 nucleotides read TGTGCCAGCAGTGAGGGGTGGACCCAGTACTTC. It encodes CASSEGWTQYF.

The V gene is TRBV10-1, the J gene TRBJ2-3; 9 bases fit TRBD2. The CDR3 totals 16 residues. V shed 6 bases and J 2 bases; nucleotides not matched to a gene: 9. CDR1 and CDR2 from the germline V gene are WNHNN and SYGVQD (reference sequence). As DNA, the CDR3 is TGCGCCAGCAGCCCCGGGGTAGCGGGGGTCACAGATACGCAGTATTTT. It translates to CASSPGVAGVTDTQYF.

This clone has a single count. J is TRBJ2-2 and V is TRBV5-1; no clear D gene. CDR1 is SGHRS and CDR2 is YFSETQ in the germline V gene. The CDR3 has 15 amino acids. V was cut by 0 bases and J by 0 bases, with 6 bases left in between. The CDR3 bases are TGCGCCAGCAGCTTGGATGCGGCGAACACCGGGGAGCTGTTTTTT. Amino acid sequence: CASSLDAANTGELFF.

The chain combines TRBV11-1 with TRBJ2-3, with TRBD2 matching over 14 bases. The CDR3 has 17 amino acids. Unmatched junction bases numbered 7, after V lost 5 bases and J lost 3 bases. Germline V lookup: CDR1 SGHAT, CDR2 FQDESV (reference sequence). CDR3 amino acids: CASSKPGTSGGTDTQYF. In DNA form, the CDR3 reads TGTGCCAGCAGCAAGCCCGGGACTAGCGGGGGAACAGATACGCAGTATTTT. The full variable domain, its missing parts supplied by reference TRBV11-1 and TRBJ2-3, is EAEVAQSPRYKITEKSQAVAFWCDPISGHATLYWYRQILGQGPELLVQFQDESVVDDSQLPKDRFSAERLKGVDSTLKIQPAELGDSAMYLCASSKPGTSGGTDTQYFGPGTRLTVL.

The chain joins TRBV7-8 to TRBJ1-5, with D possibly being TRBD1 (6 bases). The germline CDR1 and CDR2 sequences are SGHVS and FQNEAQ. The CDR3 is 14 amino acids. V was clipped by 5 bases and J by 2 bases, with 10 bases between them. CDR3 nucleotide sequence: TGTGCCAGCAGCCTATCAGGGGGCAATCAGCCCCAGCATTTT. Its protein is CASSLSGGNQPQHF.

The J gene is TRBJ2-5, the V gene TRBV29-1, with TRBD2 matching over 7 bases. Germline lookup yields CDR1 SQVTM and CDR2 ANQGSEA. CDR3 size: 11 residues. With V trimmed by 6 bases and J by 11 bases, 9 bases remained unmatched. The CDR3 is CSVTDSGGQYF. DNA for the CDR3: TGCAGCGTCACTGATTCGGGGGGTCAGTACTTC.

This clone has only a few counts. The chain joins TRBV2 to TRBJ2-3; 8 bases map to TRBD2. Germline V gene sequence: CDR1 SNHLY, CDR2 FYNNEI. J was trimmed by 6 bases and V by 5 bases; bases with no gene match: 10. There are 15 residues in the CDR3. CDR3 sequence reads: CASSNPAGEWDTQYF. The CDR3, as DNA: TGTGCCAGCAGTAACCCAGCGGGGGAGTGGGATACGCAGTATTTT. Filled out from reference TRBV2 and TRBJ2-3, the complete variable domain reads EPEVTQTPSHQVTQMGQEVILRCVPISNHLYFYWYRQILGQKVEFLVSFYNNEISEKSEIFDDQFSVERPDGSNFTLKIRSTKLEDSAMYFCASSNPAGEWDTQYFGPGTRLTVL.